These T cell receptor beta chains were read from a single sample in a study of blood T cell repertoires in COVID-19. Clones were read by immunoSEQ multiplex PCR, and TCRdb kept only the in-frame ones, dropping some. The table records tens of thousands of clones, about 90% of them present only once. The sequenced sample was peripheral blood. Every receptor here comes from a man older than 75 in a cohort sampled during active COVID-19. CDR3s include the opening cysteine and the closing phenylalanine or tryptophan. Each record gives: V gene, clone size, J gene, D gene, CDR3 protein, CDR3 DNA. D genes are given only for firm matches. Size tells how often a clone was seen (once, few, many) or the class of an expanded clone, and some rows leave it out.

V: TRBV5-1
size: NA
J: TRBJ1-2
D: NA
CDR3: CASSPGTNYGYTF
DNA: TGCGCCAGCAGCCCGGGAACGAACTATGGCTACACCTTC

V: TRBV27
size: NA
J: TRBJ2-1
D: TRBD2
CDR3: CASRAGGSSYNEQFF
DNA: TGTGCCAGCAGGGCGGGAGGAAGCTCCTACAATGAGCAGTTCTTC

V: TRBV5-4
size: NA
J: TRBJ2-6
D: NA
CDR3: CASSLVGGGANVLTF
DNA: TGTGCCAGCAGCTTGGTTGGTGGCGGGGCCAACGTCCTGACTTTC

V: TRBV19
size: NA
J: TRBJ1-6
D: NA
CDR3: CASSGTRREDSPLHF
DNA: TGTGCCAGTAGTGGTACCCGGAGGGAAGATTCACCCCTCCACTTT

V: TRBV7-2
size: NA
J: TRBJ2-3
D: NA
CDR3: CASSFIGADTQYF
DNA: TGTGCCAGCAGCTTCATCGGGGCAGATACGCAGTATTTT

V: TRBV25-1
size: NA
J: TRBJ1-3
D: NA
CDR3: CASSEYYVTSSGNTIYF
DNA: TGTGCCAGCAGTGAATATTATGTGACAAGCTCTGGAAACACCATATATTTT

V: TRBV5-1
size: NA
J: TRBJ2-2
D: NA
CDR3: CASSLAAGNTGELFF
DNA: TGCGCCAGCAGCTTGGCGGCAGGCAACACCGGGGAGCTGTTTTTT

V: TRBV19
size: NA
J: TRBJ2-5
D: TRBD1
CDR3: CASSISDRGWAQETQYF
DNA: TGTGCCAGTAGTATCTCTGACAGGGGTTGGGCCCAAGAGACCCAGTACTTC

V: TRBV4-3
size: NA
J: TRBJ1-2
D: TRBD1
CDR3: CASSQVGTGTYGYTF
DNA: TGCGCCAGCAGCCAAGTCGGGACAGGGACCTATGGCTACACCTTC

V: TRBV9
size: NA
J: TRBJ2-1
D: TRBD1
CDR3: CASSVGTGFYDEQFF
DNA: TGTGCCAGCAGCGTAGGGACAGGGTTCTATGATGAGCAGTTCTTC

V: TRBV10-1
size: NA
J: TRBJ2-7
D: TRBD2
CDR3: CASSRLAGEQYF
DNA: TGCGCCAGCAGCCGACTAGCGGGCGAGCAGTACTTC

V: TRBV5-4
size: few
J: TRBJ1-3
D: TRBD1
CDR3: CASSLTTGTGGNTIYF
DNA: TGTGCCAGCAGCTTGACCACCGGGACAGGAGGAAACACCATATATTTT

V: TRBV19
size: NA
J: TRBJ2-3
D: TRBD1
CDR3: CASSTTGRTDTQYF
DNA: TGTGCCAGTAGTACGACAGGGCGGACAGATACGCAGTATTTT

V: TRBV11-2
size: NA
J: TRBJ2-7
D: TRBD1
CDR3: CASSPSTGWYEQYF
DNA: TGTGCCAGCAGCCCATCGACAGGGTGGTACGAGCAGTACTTC

V: TRBV30
size: NA
J: TRBJ2-2
D: TRBD1
CDR3: CAWSGQGNTGELFF
DNA: TGTGCCTGGAGTGGACAGGGGAACACCGGGGAGCTGTTTTTT

V: TRBV30
size: NA
J: TRBJ1-2
D: TRBD1
CDR3: CAWSHRATGGEHGYTF
DNA: TGTGCCTGGAGTCACCGAGCGACAGGGGGCGAGCATGGCTACACCTTC

V: TRBV18
size: NA
J: TRBJ1-5
D: NA
CDR3: CASSPFTTSNQPQHF
DNA: TGTGCCAGCTCACCATTTACAACTAGCAATCAGCCCCAGCATTTT

V: TRBV14
size: NA
J: TRBJ2-4
D: NA
CDR3: CASSQAGSKNIQYF
DNA: TGTGCCAGCAGCCAGGCAGGGTCTAAAAACATTCAGTACTTC

V: TRBV25-1
size: NA
J: TRBJ1-1
D: NA
CDR3: CASSETGWNTEAFF
DNA: TGTGCCAGCAGTGAAACAGGGTGGAACACTGAAGCTTTCTTT

V: TRBV19
size: NA
J: TRBJ2-7
D: NA
CDR3: CASSNARGYEQYF
DNA: TGTGCCAGTAGCAATGCCCGCGGCTACGAGCAGTACTTC

V: TRBV6-2/TRBV6-3
size: NA
J: TRBJ2-3
D: TRBD1
CDR3: CASSMGQTKSTDTQYF
DNA: TGTGCCAGCAGCATGGGACAGACAAAAAGCACAGATACGCAGTATTTT

V: TRBV2
size: NA
J: TRBJ1-2
D: TRBD1
CDR3: CASGTTGASGYTF
DNA: TGTGCCAGCGGTACGACAGGGGCCTCTGGCTACACCTTC

V: TRBV19
size: NA
J: TRBJ2-5
D: TRBD2
CDR3: CASSIGEGTQYF
DNA: TGTGCCAGTAGTATTGGGGAGGGGACCCAGTACTTC

V: TRBV5-1
size: NA
J: TRBJ1-4
D: TRBD1
CDR3: CASSLASGTGLEKLFF
DNA: TGCGCCAGCAGCTTGGCCTCCGGGACAGGGTTGGAAAAACTGTTTTTT

V: TRBV7-3
size: once
J: TRBJ2-2
D: NA
CDR3: CASSYDSVTGELFF
DNA: TGTGCCAGCAGCTATGACTCGGTCACCGGGGAGCTGTTTTTT

V: TRBV5-5
size: NA
J: TRBJ1-2
D: TRBD1
CDR3: CASSLVAGGSYGYTF
DNA: TGTGCCAGCAGCTTGGTGGCAGGGGGAAGCTATGGCTACACCTTC

V: TRBV28
size: NA
J: TRBJ2-7
D: NA
CDR3: CASSWTVDYEQYF
DNA: TGTGCCAGCAGTTGGACAGTGGACTACGAGCAGTACTTC

V: TRBV9
size: NA
J: TRBJ2-5
D: NA
CDR3: CASSPSRVQETQYF
DNA: TGTGCCAGCAGCCCAAGCCGGGTTCAAGAGACCCAGTACTTC

V: TRBV6-4
size: NA
J: TRBJ1-5
D: TRBD1
CDR3: CASSDSRGQVRDQPQHF
DNA: TGTGCCAGCAGTGACTCGAGAGGACAGGTTAGGGATCAGCCCCAGCATTTT

V: TRBV19
size: NA
J: TRBJ1-3
D: NA
CDR3: CASSPTGGNTIYF
DNA: TGTGCCAGTAGTCCCACGGGGGGAAACACCATATATTTT

V: TRBV9
size: NA
J: TRBJ2-4
D: TRBD2
CDR3: CASSARDGLAGDYGAKNIQYF
DNA: TGTGCCAGCAGCGCCCGAGACGGACTAGCGGGAGACTACGGGGCCAAAAACATTCAGTACTTC

V: TRBV10-3
size: few
J: TRBJ2-1
D: NA
CDR3: CAILGDNSYNEQFF
DNA: TGTGCCATCCTCGGGGACAACTCCTACAATGAGCAGTTCTTC

V: TRBV11-1
size: once
J: TRBJ1-1
D: TRBD1
CDR3: CASSSRDRANTEAFF
DNA: TGTGCCAGCAGCTCCCGGGACAGGGCGAACACTGAAGCTTTCTTT

V: TRBV29-1
size: few
J: TRBJ1-3
D: NA
CDR3: CSVEGQGSSSGNTIYF
DNA: TGCAGCGTTGAGGGGCAGGGTTCGAGCTCTGGAAACACCATATATTTT

V: TRBV5-4
size: NA
J: TRBJ2-3
D: TRBD2
CDR3: CASSSSGGSTDTQYF
DNA: TGTGCCAGCAGCTCGAGCGGGGGGAGCACAGATACGCAGTATTTT

V: TRBV27
size: NA
J: TRBJ1-2
D: TRBD1
CDR3: CASRAQGARYGYTF
DNA: TGTGCCAGCAGAGCACAGGGGGCGAGGTATGGCTACACCTTC

V: TRBV19
size: few
J: TRBJ1-2
D: TRBD1
CDR3: CASKDRGRDGYTF
DNA: TGTGCCAGCAAGGACAGGGGGCGGGATGGCTACACCTTC

V: TRBV27
size: NA
J: TRBJ2-7
D: TRBD1
CDR3: CASSKFGGQGYEQYF
DNA: TGTGCCAGCAGTAAATTTGGGGGACAGGGGTACGAGCAGTACTTC

V: TRBV6-5
size: few
J: TRBJ1-5
D: NA
CDR3: CASKVSGGNQPQHF
DNA: TGTGCCAGCAAAGTCTCTGGAGGGAATCAGCCCCAGCATTTT

V: TRBV25-1
size: NA
J: TRBJ1-2
D: TRBD1
CDR3: CASFGQGLGYTF
DNA: TGTGCCAGCTTCGGACAGGGGCTCGGCTACACCTTC

V: TRBV5-6
size: NA
J: TRBJ2-3
D: NA
CDR3: CASSGPPNTDTQYF
DNA: TGTGCCAGCAGCGGGCCCCCCAACACAGATACGCAGTATTTT

V: TRBV14
size: NA
J: TRBJ2-3
D: TRBD2
CDR3: CASSQDRGSGGTDTQYF
DNA: TGTGCCAGCAGCCAAGATCGAGGTAGCGGGGGAACAGATACGCAGTATTTT

V: TRBV9
size: NA
J: TRBJ2-1
D: TRBD1
CDR3: CASSLRGTGVNEQFF
DNA: TGTGCCAGCAGCCTTAGAGGGACAGGGGTGAATGAGCAGTTCTTC

V: TRBV10-3
size: NA
J: TRBJ1-1
D: NA
CDR3: CAISAGGRDTEAFF
DNA: TGTGCCATCAGCGCGGGGGGAAGGGACACTGAAGCTTTCTTT

V: TRBV9
size: once
J: TRBJ2-2
D: TRBD2
CDR3: CASSVTTSGGGTGELFF
DNA: TGTGCCAGCAGCGTAACGACTAGCGGGGGGGGCACCGGGGAGCTGTTTTTT

V: TRBV5-5
size: NA
J: TRBJ2-5
D: NA
CDR3: CASSSTGRETQYF
DNA: TGTGCCAGCAGCTCGACAGGGAGGGAGACCCAGTACTTC

V: TRBV3-1/TRBV3-2
size: NA
J: TRBJ1-5
D: NA
CDR3: CASSAGSGGNQPQHF
DNA: TGTGCCAGCAGCGCCGGGTCCGGAGGCAATCAGCCCCAGCATTTT

V: TRBV19
size: NA
J: TRBJ2-6
D: TRBD1
CDR3: CASSGQGSYSGANVLTF
DNA: TGTGCCAGTAGTGGACAGGGGTCTTACTCTGGGGCCAACGTCCTGACTTTC

V: TRBV11-2
size: few
J: TRBJ2-7
D: TRBD2
CDR3: CASSLTSDSYEQYF
DNA: TGTGCCAGCAGCCTGACTAGCGATTCCTACGAGCAGTACTTC

V: TRBV29-1
size: NA
J: TRBJ2-2
D: NA
CDR3: CSVEGHGYGELFF
DNA: TGCAGCGTTGAGGGACACGGATACGGGGAGCTGTTTTTT

V: TRBV5-1
size: NA
J: TRBJ2-7
D: NA
CDR3: CASSLQGYEQYF
DNA: TGCGCCAGCAGCTTGCAGGGGTACGAGCAGTACTTC

V: TRBV5-6
size: NA
J: TRBJ1-2
D: NA
CDR3: CASSSLQAAYGYTF
DNA: TGTGCCAGCAGCTCTCTTCAGGCAGCCTATGGCTACACCTTC

V: TRBV7-2
size: NA
J: TRBJ2-7
D: NA
CDR3: CASSYSSYEQYF
DNA: TGTGCCAGCAGCTATAGCTCCTACGAGCAGTACTTC

V: TRBV27
size: few
J: TRBJ2-3
D: TRBD2
CDR3: CASIGASGFSQYF
DNA: TGTGCCAGCATCGGGGCTAGCGGTTTCTCGCAGTATTTT

V: TRBV25-1
size: NA
J: TRBJ1-1
D: TRBD1
CDR3: CASSGTGVGRNTEAFF
DNA: TGTGCCAGCAGTGGAACAGGGGTAGGGAGGAACACTGAAGCTTTCTTT